The 7 T cell receptor beta chains below all came from one sample that was sequenced in a study of T-cell memory formation after mild COVID-19. TCRdb re-called the 5' RACE reads through MiXCR, storing one row per CDR3 protein. The repertoire holds 250,000 to 400,000 distinct CDR3 sequences, with approximately 15% as singletons. Sample: PBMCs or a T cell subset sorted from them (not recorded which). The source of these receptors is a man between 18 and 29 years old who had mild COVID-19 (a few samples of this study predate the infection). Cell type and time point are not known.

This clonotype has only one observation. One junction end disagrees with the germline gene, perhaps due to a read error. The chain is built from TRBV7-9 and TRBJ2-1; D might be TRBD1 or TRBD2, each matching 5 bases. The CDR3 covers 15 residues. Germline CDR1 reads SEHNR; CDR2 reads FQNEAQ (reference sequence). CDR3 sequence (DNA): TGTGCCAGCAGCTTAGCAGGGACGAGCTACAATGAGCAGTTATTC. This sequence encodes CASSLAGTSYNEQLF. The full variable domain, its missing parts supplied by reference TRBV7-9 and TRBJ2-1, is DTGVSQNPRHKITKRGQNVTFRCDPISEHNRLYWYRQTLGQGPEFLTYFQNEAQLEKSRLLSDRFSAERPKGSFSTLEIQRTEQGDSAMYLCASSLAGTSYNEQLFGPGTRLTVL.

There are a few counts of this clonotype. The V and J genes are TRBV29-1 and TRBJ1-2, with D tentatively TRBD1 (5 bases). The CDR3 runs 13 residues. Per germline, CDR1 SQVTM and CDR2 ANQGSEA. V gave up 4 bases and J gave up 0 bases, with 9 bases separating them. The CDR3 region is CSVGGRANYGYTF. Here the CDR3 DNA reads TGCAGCGTTGGGGGCAGAGCTAACTATGGCTACACCTTC.

The chain has TRBV29-1 and TRBJ2-2; D ambiguous. Germline V gives CDR1 SQVTM, CDR2 ANQGSEA. V lost 6 bases and J 2 bases, leaving 16 bases between the germline ends. The CDR3 has 15 residues. In DNA form, the CDR3 reads TGCAGCGTGGGGTTTTTGACCTCTAACACCGGGGAGCTGTTTTTT. It yields the protein CSVGFLTSNTGELFF.

This clonotype was detected only a few times. The chain carries TRBV6-5 and TRBJ1-1, with no clear D. V lost 0 bases to trimming and J lost 6 bases, with 11 bases between them. Germline-derived CDR1 and CDR2 are MNHEY and SVGAGI. The CDR3 consists of 14 residues. CDR3 in amino acids: CASSYSDLWAEAFF. The DNA of the CDR3 is TGTGCCAGCAGTTACTCCGATCTCTGGGCTGAAGCTTTCTTT.

This clonotype came up many times. V is TRBV18 and J is TRBJ2-3; 7 nucleotides match TRBD2. The CDR3 is 15 residues long. The germline V gene has CDR1 KGHSH and CDR2 LQKENI. The V gene end was trimmed by 3 bases and the J gene end by 1 base; junction bases not matched to a gene: 4. CDR3 region: CASSPAGVRTDTQYF. In nucleotides, the CDR3 is TGTGCCAGCTCACCGGCGGGGGTACGCACAGATACGCAGTATTTT.

This clonotype has more than one count but fewer than ten. The chain recombines TRBV20-1 with TRBJ2-2; no firm D call. The CDR3 is 13 amino acids. The germline V and J ends were trimmed by 0 bases and 5 bases, with 7 bases remaining between them. Per germline, CDR1 DFQATT and CDR2 SNEGSKA (reference sequence). Here the CDR3 reads CSARDGITGELFF. The CDR3 DNA follows: TGCAGTGCTAGAGATGGCATTACCGGGGAGCTGTTTTTT.

The chain links TRBV27 to TRBJ2-7, with 7 bases identical to TRBD1. The CDR3 has 16 residues. Trimming took 6 bases from V and 5 from J; bases not matched to a gene: 16. CDR1 and CDR2 (germline): MNHEY, SMNVEV (reference sequence). CDR3 nucleotides: TGTGCCAGCAGGGAACAGGGGCCTCCCCCACTGCACGAGCAGTACTTC. Its protein product is CASREQGPPPLHEQYF.